The present T cell receptor (beta chain) was sequenced within a study of OX40 agonist ivuxolimab in advanced cancers. The study's findings and limits: Relative to CD4+, CD8+ T cells held more expanded clones on average. Certain nonresponders likewise exhibited a low normalized T-cell clonal expansion.

The germline V gene has CDR1 MNHEY and CDR2 SMNVEV (reference sequence). Trimming removed 4 bases from V and 0 bases from J, with 15 bases in between. This CDR3 contains 16 residues. Using immunoSEQ multiplex PCR, the repertoire was profiled, and TCRdb retains in-frame clones only, with some absent. The repertoire has about 94,000 clones, around 86% of them found once; the top ten carry approximately 0.29%. Of note for this clone: Its specificity is not known.

The sequence was collected from an adult with an advanced solid tumor such as melanoma, head and neck, liver or kidney cancer. The chain joins TRBV27 to TRBJ1-2; D perhaps matches TRBD1 (5 bases). The source material was CD4+ or CD8+ T cells sorted from blood, sampled in a trial of the OX40 agonist ivuxolimab. CDR3 sequence: CASSYGQGGSNYGYTF. The CDR3 DNA reads TGTGCCAGCAGTTATGGGCAGGGCGGATCTAACTATGGCTACACCTTC.